This T cell receptor (beta chain) was identified in a study of OX40 agonist ivuxolimab in advanced cancers. Overall study context: At about 82% male, the cohort had a mean age of around 56 years, ranging from about 20 to 79. Study results and limitations: Antigen specificity remained undetermined for the expanded peripheral T cells. Certain nonresponding patients likewise had low normalized T-cell clonal expansion.

The CDR3 runs to 14 residues. Germline CDR1 MRHNA, CDR2 SNTAGT. The ends were cut back, 8 bases at V and 6 bases at J, with 16 bases in the middle. Here immunoSEQ multiplex PCR was the method, and the copy in TCRdb shows in-frame clones only, minus some. The data contain tens of thousands of clones, around 89% of them seen just once; the ten biggest clones take up 0.3% to 0.45%. A remark on this clone: The target antigen is unknown.

Patients with autoimmune history or systemic immunosuppression were excluded. Sequences were derived from CD4+ or CD8+ T cells sorted from blood, sampled in a trial of the OX40 agonist ivuxolimab. This TCR was sampled from an adult with an advanced solid tumor such as melanoma, head and neck, liver or kidney cancer. The chain recombines TRBV6-4 with TRBJ2-2, with a tentative D call TRBD2 (6 bases). For the CDR3, the DNA is TGTGCCAGCGCGCGGGATAGAATAGCCGGGGAGCTGTTTTTT. It specifies CASARDRIAGELFF.